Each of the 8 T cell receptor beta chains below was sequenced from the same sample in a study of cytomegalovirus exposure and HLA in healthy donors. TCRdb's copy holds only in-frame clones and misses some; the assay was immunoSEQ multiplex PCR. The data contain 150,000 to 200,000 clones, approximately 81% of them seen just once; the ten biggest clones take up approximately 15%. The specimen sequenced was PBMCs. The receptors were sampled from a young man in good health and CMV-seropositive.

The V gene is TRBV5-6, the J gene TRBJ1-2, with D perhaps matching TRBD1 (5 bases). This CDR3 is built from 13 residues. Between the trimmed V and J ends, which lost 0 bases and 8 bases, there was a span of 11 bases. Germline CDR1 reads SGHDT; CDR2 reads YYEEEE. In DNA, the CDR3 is TGTGCCAGCAGCTTGGCAGGGCTTGAGGGCTACACCTTC. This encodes CASSLAGLEGYTF.

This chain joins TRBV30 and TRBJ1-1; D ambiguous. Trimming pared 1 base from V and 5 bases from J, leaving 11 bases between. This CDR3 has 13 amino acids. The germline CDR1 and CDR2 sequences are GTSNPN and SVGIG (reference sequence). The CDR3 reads CAWSGSGGTEAFF. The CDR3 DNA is TGTGCCTGGAGTGGGAGCGGAGGTACTGAAGCTTTCTTT. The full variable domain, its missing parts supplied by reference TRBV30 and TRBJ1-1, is SQTIHQWPATLVQPVGSPLSLECTVEGTSNPNLYWYRQAAGRGLQLLFYSVGIGQISSEVPQNLSASRPQDRQFILSSKKLLLSDSGFYLCAWSGSGGTEAFFGQGTRLTVV.

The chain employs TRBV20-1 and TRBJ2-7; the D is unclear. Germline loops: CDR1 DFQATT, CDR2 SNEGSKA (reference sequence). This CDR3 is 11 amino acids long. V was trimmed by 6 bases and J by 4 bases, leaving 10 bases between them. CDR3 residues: CSAPTGYEQYF. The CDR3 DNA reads TGCAGTGCCCCGACTGGATACGAGCAGTACTTC.

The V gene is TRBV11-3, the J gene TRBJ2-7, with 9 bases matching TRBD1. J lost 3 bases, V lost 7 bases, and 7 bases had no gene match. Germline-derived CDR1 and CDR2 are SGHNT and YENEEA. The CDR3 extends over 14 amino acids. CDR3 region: CASTPQGQGYEQYF. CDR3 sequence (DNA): TGTGCCAGCACCCCACAGGGACAGGGCTACGAGCAGTACTTC.

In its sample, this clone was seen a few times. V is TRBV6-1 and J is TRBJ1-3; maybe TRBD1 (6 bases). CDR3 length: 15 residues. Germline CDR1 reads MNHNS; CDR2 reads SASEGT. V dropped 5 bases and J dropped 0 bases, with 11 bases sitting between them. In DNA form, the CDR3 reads TGTGCCAGCAGTATAGGACAGCCCTCTGGAAACACCATATATTTT. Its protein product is CASSIGQPSGNTIYF.

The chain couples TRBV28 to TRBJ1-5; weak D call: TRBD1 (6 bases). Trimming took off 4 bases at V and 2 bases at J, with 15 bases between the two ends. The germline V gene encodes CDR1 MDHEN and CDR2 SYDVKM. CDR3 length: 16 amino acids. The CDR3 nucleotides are TGTGCCAGCAGTTCTCTAGATTACAGGGGCAATCAGCCCCAGCATTTT. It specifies CASSSLDYRGNQPQHF.

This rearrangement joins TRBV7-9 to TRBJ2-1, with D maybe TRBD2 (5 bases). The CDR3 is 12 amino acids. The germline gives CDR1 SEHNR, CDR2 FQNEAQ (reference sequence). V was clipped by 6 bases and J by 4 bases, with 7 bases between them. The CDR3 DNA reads TGTGCCAGCAGAACTAGTTACAATGAGCAGTTCTTC. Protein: CASRTSYNEQFF.

CDR3 DNA: TGTGCCAGTAGTGCCTGGACAGGGGGAGGGGGAACCGGGGAGCTGTTTTTT. Translation: CASSAWTGGGGTGELFF. V gene TRBV19 combines with J gene TRBJ2-2; TRBD1 matches at 10 bases. The V gene's germline CDR1 is LNHDA and CDR2 SQIVND (reference sequence). V lost 5 bases and J lost 5; bases outside the gene matches: 11. The CDR3 contains 17 residues.